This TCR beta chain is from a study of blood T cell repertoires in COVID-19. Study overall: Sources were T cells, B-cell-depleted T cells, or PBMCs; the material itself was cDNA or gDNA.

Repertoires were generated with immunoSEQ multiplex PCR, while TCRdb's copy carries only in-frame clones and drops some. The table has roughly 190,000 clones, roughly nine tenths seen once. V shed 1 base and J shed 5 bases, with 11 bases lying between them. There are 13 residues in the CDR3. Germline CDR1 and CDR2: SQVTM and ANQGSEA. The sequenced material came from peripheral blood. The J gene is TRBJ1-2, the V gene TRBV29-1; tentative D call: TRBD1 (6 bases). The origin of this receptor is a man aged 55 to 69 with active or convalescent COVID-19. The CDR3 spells CSVEGRGRYGYTF. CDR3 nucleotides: TGCAGCGTTGAAGGCAGGGGAAGGTATGGCTACACCTTC.